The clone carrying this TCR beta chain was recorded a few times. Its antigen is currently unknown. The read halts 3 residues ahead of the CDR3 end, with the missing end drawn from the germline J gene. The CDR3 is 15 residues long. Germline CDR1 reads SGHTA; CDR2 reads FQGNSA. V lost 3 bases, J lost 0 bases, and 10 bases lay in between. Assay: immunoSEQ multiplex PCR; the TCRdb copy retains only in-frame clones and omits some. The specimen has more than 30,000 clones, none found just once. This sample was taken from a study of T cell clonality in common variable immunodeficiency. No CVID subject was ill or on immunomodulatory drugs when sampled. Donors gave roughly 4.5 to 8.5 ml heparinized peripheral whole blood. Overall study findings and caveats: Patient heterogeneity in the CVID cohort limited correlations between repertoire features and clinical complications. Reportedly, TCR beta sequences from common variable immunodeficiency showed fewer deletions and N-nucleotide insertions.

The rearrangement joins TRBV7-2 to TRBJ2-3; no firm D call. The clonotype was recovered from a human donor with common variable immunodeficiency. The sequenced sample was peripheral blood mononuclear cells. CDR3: CASSLAETSTDTQYF. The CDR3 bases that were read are TGTGCCAGCAGCTTGGCGGAGACTAGCACAGATACG.